This paragraph covers one TCR beta chain sequence. This sample is drawn from a study of blood T cell repertoires in COVID-19. The overall study: Some COVID-19 samples were acute and others convalescent; all came from the United States, Italy and Spain. T cells, B-cell-depleted T cells, or PBMCs supplied cDNA or gDNA.

Source study methods: Amplification from reference gene primers served as the basis for estimated nucleated cell counts. Data came from immunoSEQ multiplex PCR; TCRdb stores just in-frame clones and leaves some out. V and J calls and clone size come straight from that table; D and trimming were deduced from the DNA. The top ten hold 9.5% to 13% of the sample, which has around 100,000 clones, around four fifths seen once. The sequence was obtained from a woman between 65 and 79 years old with acute or convalescent COVID-19. Sequenced material: peripheral blood.

In DNA, the CDR3 is TGTGCCAGCAGCTTAGATGGGACAGACGCTAACTATGGCTACACCTTC. Encoded protein: CASSLDGTDANYGYTF. The rearrangement links TRBV7-9 to TRBJ1-2; 7 bases are a match to TRBD1. The ends lost 1 base at V and 0 bases at J; junction bases unmatched: 5. The CDR3 sequence is 16 residues long. Per germline, CDR1 SEHNR and CDR2 FQNEAQ (reference sequence).